This entry lists 24 T cell receptor beta chains sequenced from one sample in a study of CD8 T cells in ankylosing spondylitis. Study results and limitations: What appeared characteristic of ankylosing spondylitis blood was a TCR beta motif of several highly homologous variants.

TCRdb re-called the 5' RACE reads with MiXCR, one entry per CDR3 protein. The sample has 670,000 or so distinct CDR3 sequences, around a fifth seen once. These receptors' antigens are unknown. Sequencing input: blood, either unsorted or a sorted T cell fraction (not recorded which). These receptors were obtained from a male donor with ankylosing spondylitis.

V gene TRBV24-1 combines with J gene TRBJ2-2; 7 nucleotides align to TRBD2. After removal of 3 bases from V and 0 bases from J, the junction contained 6 bases not matched to a gene. The CDR3 spans 17 residues. Germline CDR1 reads KGHDR; CDR2 reads SFDVKD. The CDR3 protein is CATSDPTGGPNTGELFF. The CDR3 DNA sequence: TGTGCCACCAGTGATCCTACGGGAGGACCGAACACCGGGGAGCTGTTTTTT.

There are a few counts of this clonotype. The gene calls are TRBV7-9 and TRBJ1-4; 9 bases are a match to TRBD1. With V trimmed by 5 bases and J by 8 bases, 6 bases remained unmatched. Germline lookup yields CDR1 SEHNR and CDR2 FQNEAQ (reference sequence). The CDR3 totals 14 residues. The CDR3 is CASSLGQGTEKLFF. As DNA, the CDR3 is TGTGCCAGCAGCCTAGGACAGGGGACGGAAAAACTGTTTTTT.

This clonotype showed up just a few times. The chain joins TRBV7-2 to TRBJ2-5; D may match TRBD1 or TRBD2 (5 bases each). Germline values: CDR1 SGHTA, CDR2 FQGNSA. The CDR3 is made up of 14 amino acids. The V end was cut by 1 base, the J end by 5 bases, with 11 bases between. CDR3 DNA: TGTGCCAGCAGCTTAGGCGGTAGGGACGAGACCCAGTACTTC. This encodes CASSLGGRDETQYF.

This clonotype was seen only a few times. V usage is TRBV12-3 or TRBV12-4 and J usage is TRBJ1-1; TRBD1 aligns across 7 bases. The CDR3 consists of 15 residues. Losses at the gene ends were 2 bases for V and 7 bases for J; bases not matched to a gene: 10. The CDR3 is CASSLRAGGNYEAFF. CDR3 coding DNA: TGTGCCAGCAGTTTAAGGGCAGGGGGAAATTATGAAGCTTTCTTT.

This clonotype was recorded at least ten times. The J gene is TRBJ1-5, the V gene TRBV5-1; no reliable D call. The CDR3 is made up of 13 amino acids. V lost 1 base, J lost 5 bases, and 7 bases lay in between. CDR1 and CDR2 from the germline V gene are SGHRS and YFSETQ. CDR3 residues: CASSLLSDQPQHF. The CDR3 region has the DNA TGCGCCAGCAGCTTGCTTTCGGATCAGCCCCAGCATTTT.

The chain couples TRBV27 to TRBJ2-7, with a tentative D call TRBD1 (6 bases). The length of the CDR3 is 14 residues. V was pared by 5 bases and J by 2 bases, with 13 bases between. Looked up from germline, CDR1 is MNHEY and CDR2 is SMNVEV (reference sequence). CDR3: CASSQDSTPYEQYF. The CDR3, as DNA: TGTGCCAGCAGTCAGGACAGTACCCCCTACGAGCAGTACTTC.

CDR3 DNA: TGCAGCGCCTCTGGTAGCGGCTTCCAAGAGACCCAGTACTTC. This translates into CSASGSGFQETQYF. This chain uses TRBV29-1 with TRBJ2-5, with D perhaps TRBD2 (6 bases). Germline V CDR1 and CDR2: SQVTM, ANQGSEA. Trimming took 7 bases from V and 1 from J, leaving 16 bases between them. The CDR3 extends over 14 amino acids.

The chain is built from TRBV7-9 and TRBJ1-1; a weak D match, TRBD1 (5 bases). The CDR3 is 15 amino acids. V was trimmed by 1 base and J by 1 base, leaving 10 bases between them. The germline CDR1 and CDR2 sequences are SEHNR and FQNEAQ (reference sequence). Written as DNA, the CDR3 is TGTGCCAGCAGCTTAGTTGGGGGAGAGAACACTGAAGCTTTCTTT. It is translated as CASSLVGGENTEAFF.

This clonotype was counted between two and nine times. The V gene is TRBV20-1, the J gene TRBJ2-4; perhaps TRBD1 as D (7 bases). Per germline, CDR1 DFQATT and CDR2 SNEGSKA (reference sequence). Trimming cost V 4 bases and J 0 bases, with 22 bases left between them. This CDR3 is 18 amino acids long. In DNA form, the CDR3 reads TGCAGTGCTAATGGCCCCTGGGGTCAGGGGGGAGCCAAAAACATTCAGTACTTC. Its protein is CSANGPWGQGGAKNIQYF.

The gene calls are TRBV27 and TRBJ2-1; the D gene is possibly TRBD2 (6 bases). Germline V gives CDR1 MNHEY, CDR2 SMNVEV (reference sequence). Trimming took 8 bases from V and 6 from J, leaving 14 bases between them. CDR3 length: 13 amino acids. The CDR3 nucleotides read TGTGCCAGCCGGCTTGGGGGGTCCAATGAGCAGTTCTTC. Translating gives CASRLGGSNEQFF.

The rearrangement links TRBV7-9 to TRBJ2-1, with TRBD2 identical over 13 bases. Germline lookup yields CDR1 SEHNR and CDR2 FQNEAQ (reference sequence). Trimming at V came to 5 bases and at J to 9 bases, leaving 10 bases not matched to a gene. The CDR3 length is 16 residues. This chain's CDR3 is CASSPNYGLAGVEQFF. The CDR3 nucleotides are TGTGCCAGCAGCCCGAACTACGGACTAGCGGGAGTTGAGCAGTTCTTC.

The rearrangement joins TRBV28 to TRBJ2-7, with D possibly being TRBD1 (5 bases). V was cut by 6 bases and J by 3 bases, with 15 bases left in between. This CDR3 region has 14 residues. Germline V lookup: CDR1 MDHEN, CDR2 SYDVKM. CDR3 loop: CASRPDTSYYEQYF. CDR3 sequence (DNA): TGTGCCAGCAGACCGGACACCTCATACTACGAGCAGTACTTC.

The V gene is TRBV27, the J gene TRBJ2-2, with D tentatively TRBD2 (5 bases). CDR1 is MNHEY and CDR2 is SMNVEV in the germline V gene (reference sequence). V lost 7 bases and J 4 bases, leaving 16 bases between the germline ends. CDR3 size: 15 residues. Here the CDR3 DNA reads TGTGCCAGCAAAAATAGAGGGCTACCCACCGGGGAGCTGTTTTTT. It yields the protein CASKNRGLPTGELFF.

This clonotype was counted a few times. J is TRBJ2-5 and V is TRBV4-3, with no clear D. Germline CDR1 is LGHNA and CDR2 is YSLEER. The CDR3 is made up of 18 amino acids. V was pared by 0 bases and J by 4 bases, with 21 bases between. This CDR3 reads CASSQDWSISALRETQYF. CDR3 nucleotides: TGCGCCAGCAGCCAAGATTGGAGTATCTCGGCGTTGAGAGAGACCCAGTACTTC.

The chain couples TRBV7-9 to TRBJ2-2; D not certain. V dropped 10 bases and J dropped 6 bases, with 9 bases sitting between them. Germline lookup yields CDR1 SEHNR and CDR2 FQNEAQ (reference sequence). There are 11 residues in the CDR3. CDR3: CATPLAGELFF. Here the CDR3 DNA reads TGTGCCACACCTCTCGCCGGGGAGCTGTTTTTT.

This clonotype showed up just a few times. V gene TRBV12-3 or TRBV12-4 combines with J gene TRBJ2-1, with D possibly being TRBD1 (6 bases). This CDR3 region has 16 residues. Deletions cut 2 bases from V and 3 bases from J, with 14 bases between. Written as DNA, the CDR3 is TGTGCCAGCAGTTTATCGTCAGGGGTTGGCTACAATGAGCAGTTCTTC. It translates to CASSLSSGVGYNEQFF.

This clonotype was counted only a few times. This sequence joins TRBV4-3 and TRBJ2-7; TRBD2 matches at 8 bases. The CDR3 has 17 amino acids. J gave up 7 bases and V 0 bases, and 14 bases lay outside the gene matches. CDR1 and CDR2 from the germline V gene are LGHNA and YSLEER. The CDR3 spells CASSQDSSGLGGREQYF. Here the CDR3 DNA reads TGCGCCAGCAGCCAAGATAGTTCGGGACTAGGGGGAAGGGAGCAGTACTTC.

This clonotype was seen a few times. This chain links TRBV20-1 with TRBJ1-1; 7 bases are a match to TRBD1. CDR1 and CDR2 (germline): DFQATT, SNEGSKA (reference sequence). J lost 1 base, V lost 2 bases, and 7 bases had no gene match. The CDR3 runs to 15 residues. DNA of the CDR3: TGCAGTGCTAGACAACGGACAGGAGGGAACACTGAAGCTTTCTTT. Encoded protein: CSARQRTGGNTEAFF.

This clonotype was counted a few times. The J gene is TRBJ2-2, the V gene TRBV4-3; D is perhaps TRBD1 (5 bases). V gave up 5 bases and J gave up 1 base, with 8 bases separating them. Germline V gene sequence: CDR1 LGHNA, CDR2 YSLEER. The CDR3 has 14 amino acids. The CDR3 sequence is CASSDTGNTGELFF. DNA for the CDR3: TGCGCCAGCAGCGACACAGGGAACACCGGGGAGCTGTTTTTT.

The chain joins TRBV5-1 to TRBJ2-7, with a weak D call TRBD2 (6 bases). This CDR3 has 15 residues. CDR1 is SGHRS, CDR2 YFSETQ, per germline. The V end lost 0 bases, the J end lost 1 base, and 11 bases lay between the germline ends. This CDR3 reads CASSLDSGTSYEQYF. The CDR3 bases are TGCGCCAGCAGCTTGGATTCCGGGACTTCCTACGAGCAGTACTTC.

The chain has TRBV7-9 and TRBJ2-5; D possibly matches TRBD1 or TRBD2 (5 bases each). CDR3 length: 15 amino acids. CDR1 and CDR2 from the germline V gene are SEHNR and FQNEAQ (reference sequence). V lost 3 bases, J lost 4 bases, and 15 bases lay in between. Here the CDR3 reads CASSLGRGSGETQYF. The CDR3 bases are TGTGCCAGCAGCTTGGGTAGGGGAAGCGGAGAGACCCAGTACTTC.

The chain couples TRBV10-3 to TRBJ2-7, with 8 bases matching TRBD2. Germline V lookup: CDR1 ENHRY, CDR2 SYGVKD. This CDR3 has 13 amino acids. V lost 10 bases to trimming and J lost 3 bases; unmatched junction nucleotides: 8. CDR3: CATQTGGNYEQYF. CDR3 bases: TGTGCCACCCAGACGGGAGGGAACTACGAGCAGTACTTC.

This clonotype was detected a few times. V usage is TRBV20-1 and J usage is TRBJ2-7; 8 nucleotides agree with TRBD2. The J segment lost 2 bases and the V segment lost 3 bases, leaving 6 bases of the junction unmatched. Germline V gene lookup returns CDR1 DFQATT and CDR2 SNEGSKA (reference sequence). This CDR3 comprises 14 residues. CDR3: CSASRGGPTYEQYF. The CDR3 DNA sequence: TGCAGTGCTAGTCGGGGGGGTCCAACCTACGAGCAGTACTTC.

The V gene is TRBV27, the J gene TRBJ1-5, with D hard to call. Trimming stripped 2 bases from V and 3 bases from J, with 14 bases between. This CDR3 spans 16 amino acids. The germline V gene encodes CDR1 MNHEY and CDR2 SMNVEV (reference sequence). CDR3 region: CASSLIAAGDNQPQHF. As DNA, the CDR3 is TGTGCCAGCAGTTTAATAGCGGCTGGGGACAATCAGCCCCAGCATTTT.